The clone carrying this TCR beta chain appeared a single time. The sample originates from a study of blood T cell repertoires in COVID-19. Study-level information: From the United States, Italy and Spain came samples of acute and convalescent COVID-19.

This CDR3 is built from 14 residues. In the original workflow: Amplification of reference gene primers provided the estimated nucleated cell counts. Generated by immunoSEQ multiplex PCR, the TCRdb table keeps only in-frame clones and is missing some. D and trimming were read from the DNA, whereas the V and J calls and clone size are those reported in that table. This table holds over 250,000 clones, around 86% found once. This clonotype was sampled from a man between 50 and 59 years old with acute or convalescent COVID-19. J is TRBJ1-2 and V is TRBV7-5; the table's D call, TRBD1, has no DNA check behind it. TRBV7-5 is recorded as a pseudogene. Sequences were obtained from peripheral blood. CDR3 sequence (DNA): TGTGCCAGAAGCTTAGCCGGGACAGGGGCCGGCTACACCTTC. Encoded protein: CARSLAGTGAGYTF.